One sample yielded the 10 T cell receptor beta chains listed below, sequenced in a study of Graves' ophthalmopathy and Graves' hyperthyroidism. Beta-chain TCR CDR3 regions were amplified from RNA transcripts. HTBI primers were used in a first-round RT-PCR, which preceded a second-round multiplex PCR. Using its own MiXCR run on the multiplex PCR reads, TCRdb lists one record per CDR3 protein. The sample shows over a million distinct CDR3 sequences, less than 45% of them seen only once. Material for sequencing was peripheral blood or thyroid tissue (not recorded which). These receptors were taken from an adult man with Graves' hyperthyroidism.

This clonotype was observed once. The chain links TRBV20-1 to TRBJ1-5, with 7 nucleotides matching TRBD1. Germline CDR1 DFQATT, CDR2 SNEGSKA (reference sequence). This CDR3 has 14 amino acids. The V and J ends lost 2 bases and 5 bases, in that order; junction bases with no gene match: 6. The CDR3 region is CSARPGTDYQPQHF. Written as DNA, the CDR3 is TGCAGTGCTAGACCCGGGACAGATTATCAGCCCCAGCATTTT.

Only a few counts were recorded for this clonotype. The gene calls are TRBV14 and TRBJ2-5, with a weak D call TRBD2 (5 bases). Germline V CDR1 and CDR2: SGHDN, FVKESK. This CDR3 region has 15 residues. With 3 bases removed from V and 1 base from J, the gap between germline ends came to 12 bases. Here the CDR3 reads CASSQAGGIQETQYF. CDR3 DNA sequence: TGTGCCAGCAGCCAGGCCGGAGGAATCCAAGAGACCCAGTACTTC.

This clonotype has only a few counts. The chain employs TRBV7-9 and TRBJ1-4; unclear D gene. CDR3 length: 13 residues. Germline loops: CDR1 SEHNR, CDR2 FQNEAQ (reference sequence). V lost 3 bases, J lost 8 bases, and 10 bases lay in between. DNA for the CDR3: TGTGCCAGCAGCTTGATGTCACGGGAAAAACTGTTTTTT. It yields the protein CASSLMSREKLFF.

This clonotype appeared many times. CDR3 coding DNA: TGTGCCAGCAACACCGGGACAGGGTTTAACGAGCAGTACTTC. This codes for CASNTGTGFNEQYF. This rearrangement joins TRBV19 to TRBJ2-7; 9 bases align to TRBD1. Germline CDR1 is LNHDA and CDR2 is SQIVND (reference sequence). The CDR3 loop spans 14 amino acids. J gave up 5 bases and V 9 bases, and 11 bases lay outside the gene matches.

To note about this clonotype: One end of the junction fails to match germline, which may point to a read error. The chain has TRBV15 and TRBJ1-5; perhaps TRBD1 as D (6 bases). CDR3 length: 15 amino acids. Germline V CDR1 and CDR2: LNHNV, YYDKDF (reference sequence). CDR3 region: CATSRDLAGEETHHF. CDR3 in DNA: TGTGCCACCAGCAGAGATTTAGCAGGGGAAGAGACCCATCATTTT. Drawing the rest from reference TRBV15 and TRBJ1-5, the complete variable domain is DAMVIQNPRYQVTQFGKPVTLSCSQTLNHNVMYWYQQKSSQAPKLLFHYYDKDFNNEADTPDNFQSRRPNTSFCFLDIRSPGLGDTAMYLCATSRDLAGEETHHFGDGTRLSIL.

This clonotype showed up many times. The chain recombines TRBV29-1 with TRBJ1-5; 9 bases line up with TRBD1. The length of the CDR3 is 13 residues. CDR1 is SQVTM, CDR2 ANQGSEA, per germline. Trimming removed 6 bases from V and 5 bases from J; junction bases left unmatched: 5. The chain's CDR3 is CSVPGQGHQPQHF. Here the CDR3 DNA reads TGCAGCGTACCGGGACAGGGTCATCAGCCCCAGCATTTT. Based on the CDR3 plus reference TRBV29-1 and TRBJ1-5, the full variable domain is SAVISQKPSRDICQRGTSLTIQCQVDSQVTMMFWYRQQPGQSLTLIATANQGSEATYESGFVIDKFPISRPNLTFSTLTVSNMSPEDSSIYLCSVPGQGHQPQHFGDGTRLSIL.

The table lists this clonotype with many counts. As DNA, the CDR3 is TGTGCCAGCAGCTTAAGATCTACAGGGCACACTGAAGCTTTCTTT. Its protein is CASSLRSTGHTEAFF. The V and J genes are TRBV7-3 and TRBJ1-1, with D possibly TRBD1 on 6 matching bases. The CDR3 spans 15 residues. The V gene's germline CDR1 is SGHTA and CDR2 FQGTGA. V was trimmed by 1 base and J by 3 bases, leaving 12 bases between them.

In this sample, this clonotype turned up many times. The J gene is TRBJ2-5, the V gene TRBV7-6; perhaps TRBD2 as D (6 bases). V dropped 8 bases and J dropped 5 bases, with 15 bases sitting between them. Per the germline V gene, CDR1 is SGHVS and CDR2 is FNYEAQ. The length of the CDR3 is 13 residues. The CDR3 sequence: CASGFTEGETQYF. The CDR3 nucleotides are TGTGCCAGCGGGTTTACGGAGGGGGAGACCCAGTACTTC.

The chain combines TRBV7-9 with TRBJ1-4; 7 positions agree with TRBD1. Germline values: CDR1 SEHNR, CDR2 FQNEAQ (reference sequence). V gave up 3 bases and J gave up 8 bases; unmatched junction bases: 9. The CDR3 contains 15 residues. The CDR3: CASSFNSQGGEKLFF. The CDR3 region has the DNA TGTGCCAGCAGCTTTAATAGCCAGGGGGGGGAAAAACTGTTTTTT. Full variable domain (remainder filled in from reference TRBV7-9 and TRBJ1-4): DTGVSQNPRHKITKRGQNVTFRCDPISEHNRLYWYRQTLGQGPEFLTYFQNEAQLEKSRLLSDRFSAERPKGSFSTLEIQRTEQGDSAMYLCASSFNSQGGEKLFFGSGTQLSVL.

On this clonotype itself: The junction differs from germline at one of its ends, possibly a read error. The genes are TRBV19 and TRBJ2-6; D unresolved. The CDR3 has 15 residues. Germline V lookup: CDR1 LNHDA, CDR2 SQIVND (reference sequence). The CDR3 coding sequence is TGTGCCAGTAGAATAGGCGACTCTGGGGCCAACGTCCTGACTTTC. It yields the protein CASRIGDSGANVLTF.